These 19 T cell receptor beta chains were all obtained from the same sample, sequenced in a study of cytomegalovirus exposure and HLA in healthy donors. Using immunoSEQ multiplex PCR, the repertoire was profiled, and TCRdb retains in-frame clones only, with some absent. In the table there are 160,000 or so clones, 88% of which are singletons. Material: PBMCs. The receptors originated from a man between 18 and 29 years old in good health and CMV-seronegative.

The rearrangement uses TRBV29-1 and TRBJ2-2, with D unresolved. CDR1 is SQVTM, CDR2 ANQGSEA, per germline. The CDR3 contains 12 residues. V was pared by 5 bases and J by 2 bases, with 6 bases between. As DNA, the CDR3 is TGCAGCGTTAAGAGTAACACCGGGGAGCTGTTTTTT. Its protein is CSVKSNTGELFF.

The chain has TRBV5-6 and TRBJ2-6; D ambiguous. Per germline, CDR1 SGHDT and CDR2 YYEEEE. The V end was cut by 1 base, the J end by 2 bases, with 7 bases between. This CDR3 comprises 15 residues. In DNA, the CDR3 is TGTGCCAGCAGCTTGCTTACGGCTGGGGCCAACGTCCTGACTTTC. It translates to CASSLLTAGANVLTF.

V gene TRBV2 combines with J gene TRBJ1-5; maybe TRBD1 (5 bases). V lost 4 bases and J lost 1, with 11 bases in between. The CDR3 totals 15 residues. Looked up from germline, CDR1 is SNHLY and CDR2 is FYNNEI. The CDR3 DNA reads TGTGCCAGCAGTGGGGACTCGGGGAGCAATCAGCCCCAGCATTTT. Translating gives CASSGDSGSNQPQHF.

The table lists this clone with a few counts. The chain has TRBV7-2 and TRBJ2-7, with 8 bases matching TRBD1. Germline CDR1 reads SGHTA; CDR2 reads FQGNSA. V shed 0 bases, J shed 12 bases, and the junction held 10 bases outside the gene matches. The CDR3 is made up of 14 amino acids. Here the CDR3 reads CASSLAGQGLYPYF. The CDR3 DNA reads as TGTGCCAGCAGCTTAGCAGGACAGGGCCTATATCCGTACTTC.

The sample holds one count of this clone. The rearrangement links TRBV7-2 to TRBJ2-5, with TRBD2 matching 11 bases. The CDR3 is made up of 16 amino acids. Germline values: CDR1 SGHTA, CDR2 FQGNSA. Losses at the gene ends were 5 bases for V and 0 bases for J; bases not matched to a gene: 5. CDR3 bases: TGTGCCAGCAGCCGAAGACTAGCGGGGAACCAAGAGACCCAGTACTTC. Translation: CASSRRLAGNQETQYF.

The chain carries TRBV15 and TRBJ2-7; the D gene is possibly TRBD1 (6 bases). The CDR3 is made up of 14 amino acids. Germline V gene sequence: CDR1 LNHNV, CDR2 YYDKDF (reference sequence). Between the trimmed V and J ends, which lost 0 bases and 2 bases, there was a span of 8 bases. The CDR3 DNA sequence: TGTGCCACCAGCAGAGATCAGGGGCCCTACGAGCAGTACGTC. Its translation is CATSRDQGPYEQYV.

The sample holds a few counts of this clone. As DNA, the CDR3 is TGTGCCAGCACTGGGACAGGGGGGAATCAGCCCCAGCATTTT. Protein: CASTGTGGNQPQHF. The rearrangement uses TRBV6-1 and TRBJ1-5, with 11 bases identical to TRBD1. The CDR3 length is 14 residues. The trim removed 7 bases at V and 4 bases at J, leaving 3 bases unmatched. Germline V gives CDR1 MNHNS, CDR2 SASEGT.

This clone was recorded once. The V call is TRBV6-5, the J call TRBJ1-2; TRBD1 matches 7 bases. The V gene's germline CDR1 is MNHEY and CDR2 SVGAGI. V shed 5 bases and J 4 bases; nucleotides not matched to a gene: 10. This CDR3 contains 15 residues. CDR3 loop: CASSRGGGRGYGYTF. The CDR3 coding sequence is TGTGCCAGCAGTCGAGGAGGGGGCCGAGGCTATGGCTACACCTTC.

This sequence joins TRBV6-1 and TRBJ1-5; 10 bases are a match to TRBD1. The V segment lost 5 bases and the J segment 7 bases; nucleotides outside the gene matches: 8. Germline CDR1 MNHNS, CDR2 SASEGT. The CDR3 has 15 amino acids. CDR3 DNA sequence: TGTGCCAGCAGTAAAGGACAGGGGGAGAACCAGCCCCAGCATTTT. Translation: CASSKGQGENQPQHF.

This clone came up once. The chain links TRBV9 to TRBJ2-1; weak D call: TRBD2 (5 bases). The CDR3 has 15 residues. CDR1 and CDR2 (germline): SGDLS, YYNGEE. Trimming cost V 4 bases and J 6 bases, with 17 bases left between them. The CDR3 nucleotides read TGTGCCAGCAGCCCGACGTGGACTGCAATCAATGAGCAGTTCTTC. It translates to CASSPTWTAINEQFF. Together with reference TRBV9 and TRBJ2-1, the CDR3 gives the full variable domain: DSGVTQTPKHLITATGQRVTLRCSPRSGDLSVYWYQQSLDQGLQFLIQYYNGEERAKGNILERFSAQQFPDLHSELNLSSLELGDSALYFCASSPTWTAINEQFFGPGTRLTVL.

The rearrangement links TRBV4-1 to TRBJ1-2; 7 positions match TRBD1. Germline V gene lookup returns CDR1 MGHRA and CDR2 YSYEKL. There are 15 residues in the CDR3. Losses at the gene ends were 2 bases for V and 8 bases for J; bases not matched to a gene: 11. The CDR3 region has the DNA TGCGCCAGCAGCCAATCCCCGAAGGGGGCAGGAGGCTACACCTTC. It translates to CASSQSPKGAGGYTF.

The rearrangement uses TRBV6-5 and TRBJ2-1; D is uncertain. CDR1 MNHEY and CDR2 SVGAGI come from the germline V gene. The CDR3 contains 14 residues. V was pared by 7 bases and J by 1 base, with 11 bases between. This CDR3 reads CASISSNSYNEQFF. The CDR3 DNA reads TGTGCCAGCATTAGTTCCAATTCCTACAATGAGCAGTTCTTC.

The chain joins TRBV5-8 to TRBJ1-2; perhaps TRBD1 as D (6 bases). The CDR3 covers 13 residues. Trimming removed 5 bases at V and 4 bases at J, with 12 bases between. Germline V lookup: CDR1 SGHTS, CDR2 YDEGEE. The CDR3 is CASRQTGLYGYTF. The CDR3, as DNA: TGTGCCAGCAGGCAGACAGGACTCTATGGCTACACCTTC.

The genes are TRBV2 and TRBJ1-4; D is ambiguous. V dropped 6 bases and J dropped 5 bases, with 16 bases sitting between them. Germline lookup yields CDR1 SNHLY and CDR2 FYNNEI. This CDR3 has 15 residues. The CDR3 nucleotides are TGTGCCAGCAGCCCGGCGGGAAACCCCAATGAAAAACTGTTTTTT. Translation gives CASSPAGNPNEKLFF.

V usage is TRBV2 and J usage is TRBJ1-4; tentative D call: TRBD1 (5 bases). The ends were cut back, 3 bases at V and 8 bases at J, with 16 bases in the middle. The CDR3 is 15 residues long. Germline lookup yields CDR1 SNHLY and CDR2 FYNNEI. The CDR3, as DNA: TGTGCCAGCAGTGATCCGGGGGGTAGGAGAGAAAAACTGTTTTTT. It codes for CASSDPGGRREKLFF.

The J gene is TRBJ1-5, the V gene TRBV25-1; D might be TRBD1 (6 bases). Germline values: CDR1 MGHDK, CDR2 SYGVNS. V was shortened by 8 bases and J by 0 bases, with 8 bases between the two germline ends. This CDR3 region has 13 residues. The CDR3 nucleotides read TGTGCCAGCTCGGGACATAGCAATCAGCCCCAGCATTTT. It is translated as CASSGHSNQPQHF.

The genes are TRBV28 and TRBJ1-6, with D hard to call. The V end was cut by 3 bases, the J end by 5 bases, with 14 bases between. The CDR3 is 16 amino acids. Germline-derived CDR1 and CDR2 are MDHEN and SYDVKM. CDR3 residues: CASSFRGSYNNSPLHF. The DNA of the CDR3 is TGTGCCAGCAGTTTTAGAGGGAGTTATAATAATTCACCCCTCCACTTT.

The chain has TRBV6-5 and TRBJ2-5, with D possibly TRBD2 on 5 matching bases. The CDR3 spans 14 residues. Trimming removed 4 bases from V and 5 bases from J, with 14 bases in between. Germline-derived CDR1 and CDR2 are MNHEY and SVGAGI. This CDR3 is CASSSLGGQETQYF. CDR3 in DNA: TGTGCCAGCAGTTCCCTCGGAGGTCAGGAGACCCAGTACTTC.

The chain employs TRBV19 and TRBJ2-7, with 8 bases identical to TRBD1. V lost 5 bases, J lost 3 bases, and 3 bases stayed unmatched. This CDR3 comprises 13 residues. The germline CDR1 and CDR2 sequences are LNHDA and SQIVND (reference sequence). CDR3 region: CASSYGQGYEQYF. CDR3 coding DNA: TGTGCCAGTAGTTATGGACAGGGCTACGAGCAGTACTTC.